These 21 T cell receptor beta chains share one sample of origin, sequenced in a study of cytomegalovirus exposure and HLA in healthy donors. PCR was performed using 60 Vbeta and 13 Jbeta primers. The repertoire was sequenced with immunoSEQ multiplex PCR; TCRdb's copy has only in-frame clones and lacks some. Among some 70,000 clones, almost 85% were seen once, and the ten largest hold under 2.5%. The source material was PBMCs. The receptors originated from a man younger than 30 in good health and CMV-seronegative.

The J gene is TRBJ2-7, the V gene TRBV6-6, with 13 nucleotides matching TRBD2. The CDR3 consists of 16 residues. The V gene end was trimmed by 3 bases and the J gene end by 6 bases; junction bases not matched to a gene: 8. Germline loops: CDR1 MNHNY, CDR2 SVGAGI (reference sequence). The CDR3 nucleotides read TGTGCCAGCAGTTATGGGACTAGCGGGACTTCAGCCGAGCAGTACTTC. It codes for CASSYGTSGTSAEQYF.

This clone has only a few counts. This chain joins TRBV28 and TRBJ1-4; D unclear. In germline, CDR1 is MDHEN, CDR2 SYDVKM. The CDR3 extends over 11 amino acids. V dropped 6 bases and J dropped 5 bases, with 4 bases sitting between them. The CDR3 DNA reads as TGTGCCAGCAGGAGAAATGAAAAACTGTTTTTT. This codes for CASRRNEKLFF. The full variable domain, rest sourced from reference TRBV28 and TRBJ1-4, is DVKVTQSSRYLVKRTGEKVFLECVQDMDHENMFWYRQDPGLGLRLIYFSYDVKMKEKGDIPEGYSVSREKKERFSLILESASTNQTSMYLCASRRNEKLFFGSGTQLSVL.

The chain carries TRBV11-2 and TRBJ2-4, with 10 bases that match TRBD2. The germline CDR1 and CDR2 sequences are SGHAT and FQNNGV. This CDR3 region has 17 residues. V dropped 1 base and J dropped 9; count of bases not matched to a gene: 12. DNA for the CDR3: TGTGCCAGCAGCTTAGTAGCGGGGGGCCCGCTGGAAAGCATTCAGTACTTC. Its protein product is CASSLVAGGPLESIQYF.

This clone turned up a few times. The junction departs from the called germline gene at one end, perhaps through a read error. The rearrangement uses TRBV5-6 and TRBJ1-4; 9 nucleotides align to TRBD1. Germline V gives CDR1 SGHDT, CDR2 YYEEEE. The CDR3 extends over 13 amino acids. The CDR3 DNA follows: TGTGCCAGCAGCCGCGAAATTAGTGGGACAGGGTCTTTT. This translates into CASSREISGTGSF.

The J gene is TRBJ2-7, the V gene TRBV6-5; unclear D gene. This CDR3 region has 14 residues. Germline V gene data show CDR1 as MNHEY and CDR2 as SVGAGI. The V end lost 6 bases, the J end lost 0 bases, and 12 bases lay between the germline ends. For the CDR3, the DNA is TGTGCCAGCAGAAACAGCCGAAACTCCTACGAGCAGTACTTC. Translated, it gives CASRNSRNSYEQYF.

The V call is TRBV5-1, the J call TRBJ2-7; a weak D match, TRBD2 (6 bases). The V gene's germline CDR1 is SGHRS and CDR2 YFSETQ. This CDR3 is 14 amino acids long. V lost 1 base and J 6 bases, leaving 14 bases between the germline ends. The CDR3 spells CASSLRTNPSEQYF. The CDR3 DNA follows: TGCGCCAGCAGCTTGAGGACTAACCCCAGCGAGCAGTACTTC. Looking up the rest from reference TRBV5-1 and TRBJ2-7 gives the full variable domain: KAGVTQTPRYLIKTRGQQVTLSCSPISGHRSVSWYQQTPGQGLQFLFEYFSETQRNKGNFPGRFSGRQFSNSRSEMNVSTLELGDSALYLCASSLRTNPSEQYFGPGTRLTVT.

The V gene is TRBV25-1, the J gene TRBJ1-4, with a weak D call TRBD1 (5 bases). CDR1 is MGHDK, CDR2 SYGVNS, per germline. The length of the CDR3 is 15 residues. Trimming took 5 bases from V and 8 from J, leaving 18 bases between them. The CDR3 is CASSPWTGGYEKLFF. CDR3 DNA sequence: TGTGCCAGCAGTCCGTGGACCGGGGGTTACGAAAAACTGTTTTTT.

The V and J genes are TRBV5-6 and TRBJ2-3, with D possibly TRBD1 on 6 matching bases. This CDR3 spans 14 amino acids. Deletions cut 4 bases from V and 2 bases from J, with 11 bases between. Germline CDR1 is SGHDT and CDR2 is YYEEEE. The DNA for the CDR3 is TGTGCCAGCAGCAACAGGGTCACCACAGATACGCAGTATTTT. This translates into CASSNRVTTDTQYF. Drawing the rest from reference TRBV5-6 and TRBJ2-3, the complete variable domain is DAGVTQSPTHLIKTRGQQVTLRCSPKSGHDTVSWYQQALGQGPQFIFQYYEEEERQRGNFPDRFSGHQFPNYSSELNVNALLLGDSALYLCASSNRVTTDTQYFGPGTRLTVL.

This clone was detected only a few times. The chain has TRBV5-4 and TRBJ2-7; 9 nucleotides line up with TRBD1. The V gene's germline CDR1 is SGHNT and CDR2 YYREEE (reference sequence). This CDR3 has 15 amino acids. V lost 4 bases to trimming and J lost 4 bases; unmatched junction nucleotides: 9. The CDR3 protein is CASSISGTGRYEQYF. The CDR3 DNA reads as TGTGCCAGCAGCATATCCGGGACAGGGAGATACGAGCAGTACTTC.

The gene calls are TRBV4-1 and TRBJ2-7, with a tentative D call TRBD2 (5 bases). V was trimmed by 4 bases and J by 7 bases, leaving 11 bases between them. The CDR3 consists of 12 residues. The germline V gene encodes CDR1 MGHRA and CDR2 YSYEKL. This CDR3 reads CASSRLGEEQYF. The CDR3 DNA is TGCGCCAGCAGCCGCCTGGGAGAAGAGCAGTACTTC.

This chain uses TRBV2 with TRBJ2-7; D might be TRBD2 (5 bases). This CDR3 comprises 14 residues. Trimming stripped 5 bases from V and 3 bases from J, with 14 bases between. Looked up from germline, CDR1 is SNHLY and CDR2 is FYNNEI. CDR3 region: CASSPGIVIYEQYF. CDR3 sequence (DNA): TGTGCCAGCAGTCCGGGGATCGTAATCTACGAGCAGTACTTC. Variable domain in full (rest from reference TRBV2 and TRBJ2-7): EPEVTQTPSHQVTQMGQEVILRCVPISNHLYFYWYRQILGQKVEFLVSFYNNEISEKSEIFDDQFSVERPDGSNFTLKIRSTKLEDSAMYFCASSPGIVIYEQYFGPGTRLTVT.

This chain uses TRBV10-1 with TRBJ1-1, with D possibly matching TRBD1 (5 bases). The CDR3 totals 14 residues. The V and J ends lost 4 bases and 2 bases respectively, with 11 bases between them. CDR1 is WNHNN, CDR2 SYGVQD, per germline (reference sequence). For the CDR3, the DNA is TGCGCCAGCAGTGGGGGCAGAACAAACACTGAAGCTTTCTTT. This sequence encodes CASSGGRTNTEAFF.

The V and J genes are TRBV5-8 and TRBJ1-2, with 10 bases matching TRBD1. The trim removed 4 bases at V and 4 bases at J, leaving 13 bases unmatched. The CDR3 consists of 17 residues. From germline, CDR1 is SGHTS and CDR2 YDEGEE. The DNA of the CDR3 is TGTGCCAGCAGCGAACCGGGACAGGGGACCCACCGCTATGGCTACACCTTC. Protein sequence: CASSEPGQGTHRYGYTF.

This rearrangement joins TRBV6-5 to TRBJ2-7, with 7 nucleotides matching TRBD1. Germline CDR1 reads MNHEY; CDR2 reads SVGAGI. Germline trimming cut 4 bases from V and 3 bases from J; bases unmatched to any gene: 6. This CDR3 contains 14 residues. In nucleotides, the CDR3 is TGTGCCAGCAGTTCGGGACAGATTTTCTACGAGCAGTACTTC. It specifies CASSSGQIFYEQYF.

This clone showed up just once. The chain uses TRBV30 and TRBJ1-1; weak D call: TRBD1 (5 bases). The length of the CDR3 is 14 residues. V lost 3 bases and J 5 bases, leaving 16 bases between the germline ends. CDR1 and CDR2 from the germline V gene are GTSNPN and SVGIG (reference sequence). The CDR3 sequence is CAWSRGEPRTEAFF. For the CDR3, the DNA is TGTGCCTGGAGCCGGGGGGAGCCGCGAACTGAAGCTTTCTTT.

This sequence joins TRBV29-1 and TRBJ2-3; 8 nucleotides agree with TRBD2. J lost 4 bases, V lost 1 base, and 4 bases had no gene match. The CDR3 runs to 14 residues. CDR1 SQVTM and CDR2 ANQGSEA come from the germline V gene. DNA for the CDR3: TGCAGCGTTGAAGGCGGGAGGTTGGCAGATACGCAGTATTTT. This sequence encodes CSVEGGRLADTQYF.

CDR3 bases: TGTGCCAGCAGCTCCCTCAAGGACAGGGTGGTTGGTCAGCCCCAGCATTTT. This encodes CASSSLKDRVVGQPQHF. This sequence joins TRBV5-6 and TRBJ1-5; 8 nucleotides match TRBD1. CDR1 SGHDT and CDR2 YYEEEE come from the germline V gene. CDR3 size: 17 residues. V was clipped by 3 bases and J by 6 bases; unmatched bases: 14.

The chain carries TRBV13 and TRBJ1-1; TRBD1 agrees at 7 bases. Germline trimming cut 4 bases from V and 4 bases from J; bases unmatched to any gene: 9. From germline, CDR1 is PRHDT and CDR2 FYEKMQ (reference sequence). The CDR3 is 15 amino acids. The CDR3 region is CASSSTDRVGTEAFF. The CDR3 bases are TGTGCCAGCAGCTCAACCGACAGGGTTGGCACTGAAGCTTTCTTT. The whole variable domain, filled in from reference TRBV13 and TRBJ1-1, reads AAGVIQSPRHLIKEKRETATLKCYPIPRHDTVYWYQQGPGQDPQFLISFYEKMQSDKGSIPDRFSAQQFSDYHSELNMSSLELGDSALYFCASSSTDRVGTEAFFGQGTRLTVV.

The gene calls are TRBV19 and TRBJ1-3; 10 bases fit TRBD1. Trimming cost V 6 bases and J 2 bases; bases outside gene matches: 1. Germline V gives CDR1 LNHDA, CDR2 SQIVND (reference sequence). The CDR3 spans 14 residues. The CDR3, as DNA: TGTGCCAGTAGGACAGGGGGCCCTGGAAACACCATATATTTT. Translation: CASRTGGPGNTIYF.

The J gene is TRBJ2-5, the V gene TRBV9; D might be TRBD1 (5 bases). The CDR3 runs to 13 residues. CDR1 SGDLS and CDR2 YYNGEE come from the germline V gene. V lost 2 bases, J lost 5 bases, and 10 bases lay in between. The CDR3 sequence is CASSVRAGETQYF. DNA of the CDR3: TGTGCCAGCAGCGTCAGGGCTGGGGAGACCCAGTACTTC.

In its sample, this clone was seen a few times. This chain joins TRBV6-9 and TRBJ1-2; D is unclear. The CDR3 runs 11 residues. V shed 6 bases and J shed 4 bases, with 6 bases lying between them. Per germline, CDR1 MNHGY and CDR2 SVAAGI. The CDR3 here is CASSHSYGYTF. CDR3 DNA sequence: TGTGCCAGCAGCCACTCCTATGGCTACACCTTC.